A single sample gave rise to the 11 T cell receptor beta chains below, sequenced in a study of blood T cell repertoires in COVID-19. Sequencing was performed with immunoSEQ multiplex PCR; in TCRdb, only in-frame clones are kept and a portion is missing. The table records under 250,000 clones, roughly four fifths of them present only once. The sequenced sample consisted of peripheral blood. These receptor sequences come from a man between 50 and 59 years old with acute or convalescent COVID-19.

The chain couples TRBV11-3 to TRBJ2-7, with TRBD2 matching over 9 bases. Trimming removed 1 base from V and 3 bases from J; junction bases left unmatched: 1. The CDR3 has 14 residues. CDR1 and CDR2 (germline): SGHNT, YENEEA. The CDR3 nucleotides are TGTGCCAGCAGCTTAGGCGGGAGGGACTACGAGCAGTACTTC. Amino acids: CASSLGGRDYEQYF.

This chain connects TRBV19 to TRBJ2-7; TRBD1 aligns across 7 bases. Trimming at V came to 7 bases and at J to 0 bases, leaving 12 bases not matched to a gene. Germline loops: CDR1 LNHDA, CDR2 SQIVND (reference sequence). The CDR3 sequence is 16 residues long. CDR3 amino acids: CASTLRGQESSYEQYF. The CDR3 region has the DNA TGTGCCAGTACCTTGAGAGGACAGGAGAGCTCCTACGAGCAGTACTTC.

Written as DNA, the CDR3 is TGTGCCTGGAGTGCCGGGACTCCCTACGAGCAGTACTTC. It translates to CAWSAGTPYEQYF. The V and J genes are TRBV30 and TRBJ2-7, with D possibly TRBD2 on 6 matching bases. Deletions cut 1 base from V and 2 bases from J, with 9 bases between. The CDR3 extends over 13 amino acids. Germline V CDR1 and CDR2: GTSNPN, SVGIG (reference sequence).

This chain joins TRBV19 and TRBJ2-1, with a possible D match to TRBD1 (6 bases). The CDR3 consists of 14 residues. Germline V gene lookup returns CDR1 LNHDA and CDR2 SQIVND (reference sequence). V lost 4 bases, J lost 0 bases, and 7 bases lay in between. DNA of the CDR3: TGTGCCAGTAGTACAGGGGCCTCCTACAATGAGCAGTTCTTC. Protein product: CASSTGASYNEQFF.

The CDR3 loop reads CASSDPPGLLYEQYF. Written as DNA, the CDR3 is TGCGCCAGCAGTGATCCCCCCGGACTCCTATACGAGCAGTACTTC. The chain joins TRBV10-2 to TRBJ2-7; perhaps TRBD2 as D (5 bases). The CDR3 runs to 15 residues. The V end lost 3 bases, the J end lost 4 bases, and 16 bases lay between the germline ends. In germline, CDR1 is WSHSY, CDR2 SAAADI.

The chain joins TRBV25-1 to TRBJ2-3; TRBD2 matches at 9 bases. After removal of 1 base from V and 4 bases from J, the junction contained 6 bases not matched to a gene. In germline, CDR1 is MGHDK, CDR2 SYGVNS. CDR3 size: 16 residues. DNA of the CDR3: TGTGCCAGCAGTGAATTACTGGGACTAGCAGCAGATACGCAGTATTTT. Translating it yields CASSELLGLAADTQYF.

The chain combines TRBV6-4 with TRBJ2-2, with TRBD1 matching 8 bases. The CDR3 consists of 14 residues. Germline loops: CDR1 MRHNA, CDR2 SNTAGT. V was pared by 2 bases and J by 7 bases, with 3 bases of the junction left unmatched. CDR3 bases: TGTGCCAGCAGTGACAGGACAGGGTTCGGGGAGCTGTTTTTT. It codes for CASSDRTGFGELFF.

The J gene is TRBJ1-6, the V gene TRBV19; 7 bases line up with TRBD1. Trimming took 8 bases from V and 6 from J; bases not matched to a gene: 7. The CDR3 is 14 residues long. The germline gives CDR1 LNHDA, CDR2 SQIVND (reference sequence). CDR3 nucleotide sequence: TGTGCCAGTCGGGACAGCGACTCTAATTCACCCCTCCACTTT. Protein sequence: CASRDSDSNSPLHF. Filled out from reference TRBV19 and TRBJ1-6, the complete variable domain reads DGGITQSPKYLFRKEGQNVTLSCEQNLNHDAMYWYRQDPGQGLRLIYYSQIVNDFQKGDIAEGYSVSREKKESFPLTVTSAQKNPTAFYLCASRDSDSNSPLHFGNGTRLTVT.

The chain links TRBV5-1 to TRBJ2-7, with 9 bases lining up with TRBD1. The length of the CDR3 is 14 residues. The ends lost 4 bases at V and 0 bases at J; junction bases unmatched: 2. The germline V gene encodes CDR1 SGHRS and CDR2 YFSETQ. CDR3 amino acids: CASSQTGGSYEQYF. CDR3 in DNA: TGCGCCAGCAGCCAGACAGGGGGCTCCTACGAGCAGTACTTC.

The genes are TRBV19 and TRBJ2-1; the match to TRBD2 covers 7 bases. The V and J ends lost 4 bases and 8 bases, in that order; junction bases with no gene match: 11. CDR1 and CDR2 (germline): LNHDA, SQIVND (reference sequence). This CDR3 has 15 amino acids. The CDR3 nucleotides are TGTGCCAGTAGTACCCGGGGGGAGAATGGAGATGAGCAGTTCTTC. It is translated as CASSTRGENGDEQFF.

This CDR3 is CASSLRPGEGYTF. The CDR3 DNA is TGCGCCAGCAGCTTGAGGCCAGGGGAGGGCTACACCTTC. The rearrangement joins TRBV5-1 to TRBJ1-2; D might be TRBD1 (6 bases). The germline V gene encodes CDR1 SGHRS and CDR2 YFSETQ. The CDR3 is 13 residues long. The ends were cut back, 1 base at V and 8 bases at J, with 12 bases in the middle.